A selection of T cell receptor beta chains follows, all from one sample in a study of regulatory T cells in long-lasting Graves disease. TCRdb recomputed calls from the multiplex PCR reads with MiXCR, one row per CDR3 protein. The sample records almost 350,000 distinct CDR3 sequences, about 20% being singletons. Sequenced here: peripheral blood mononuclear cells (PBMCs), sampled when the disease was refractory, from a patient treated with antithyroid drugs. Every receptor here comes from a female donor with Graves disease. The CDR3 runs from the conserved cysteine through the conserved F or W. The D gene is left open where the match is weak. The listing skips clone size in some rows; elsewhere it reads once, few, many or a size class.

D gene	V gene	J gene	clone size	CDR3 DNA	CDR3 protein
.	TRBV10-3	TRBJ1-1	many	TGTGCCATCAGTGACTCGAATTCCTACACTGAAGCTTTCTTT	CAISDSNSYTEAFF
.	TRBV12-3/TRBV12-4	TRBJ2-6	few	TGTGCCAGCCGGTACTCTGGGGCCAACGTCCTGACTTTC	CASRYSGANVLTF
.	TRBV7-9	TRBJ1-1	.	TGTGCCAGCAGGGACGGGTCAGAAGCTTTCTTT	CASRDGSEAFF
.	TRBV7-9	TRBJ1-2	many	TGTGCCAGCAGCTCTAGTCCCGGGACAAAAGAGGGAGCTAACTATGGCTACACCTTC	CASSSSPGTKEGANYGYTF
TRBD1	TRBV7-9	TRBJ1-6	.	TGTGCCAGCAGCGCAACGACAGGGACTAATTCACCCCTCCACTTT	CASSATTGTNSPLHF
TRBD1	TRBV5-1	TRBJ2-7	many	TGCGCCAGCACGGACAGGGAGGACTACGAGCAGTACTTC	CASTDREDYEQYF
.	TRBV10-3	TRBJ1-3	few	TGTGCCAAGCACACTGATCGTGGAAACACCATATATTTT	CAKHTDRGNTIYF
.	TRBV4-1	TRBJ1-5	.	TGCGCCAGCAGCCAATTACAGGGAAATCAGCCCCAGCATTTT	CASSQLQGNQPQHF
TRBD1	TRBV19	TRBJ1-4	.	TGTGCCAGTAGTATAGCCCTCGGACAGGGCGGACTGTTTTTT	CASSIALGQGGLFF
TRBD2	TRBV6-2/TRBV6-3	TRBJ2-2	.	TGTGCCAGCAGTTACGGTTTTGGGGGACTAGCGGGGTCCACCGGGGAGCTGTTTTTT	CASSYGFGGLAGSTGELFF
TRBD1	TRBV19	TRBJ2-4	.	TGTGCCAGTAGTACTACAGGGGGCAGAAACATTCAGTACTTC	CASSTTGGRNIQYF
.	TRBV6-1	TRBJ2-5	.	TGTGCCAGCAGTGAAGCCCAGGGGAGGGAGAATACCCAGTACTTC	CASSEAQGRENTQYF
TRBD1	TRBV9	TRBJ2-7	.	TGTGCCAGCAGCCCCGGGACAGGGGACCTCTACGAGCAGTACTTC	CASSPGTGDLYEQYF
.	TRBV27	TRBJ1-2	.	TGTGCCAGCAGTTTTAGACGGAACTATGGCTACACCTTC	CASSFRRNYGYTF
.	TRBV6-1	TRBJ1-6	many	TGTGCCAGCACGGGCTCTCCGGACTCACCCCTCCACTTT	CASTGSPDSPLHF
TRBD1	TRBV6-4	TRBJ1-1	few	TGTGCCAGCAGTAAGAACGGACAGGGAGGAACTGAAGCTTTCTTT	CASSKNGQGGTEAFF
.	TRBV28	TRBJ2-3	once	TGTGCCAGCAGCGCCATCTCCGGACCGCTGGCAGATACGCAGTATTTT	CASSAISGPLADTQYF
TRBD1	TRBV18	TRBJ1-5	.	TGTGCCAGCTCACCCCCGGGACAGGGGGCATCTCAGCCCCAGCATTTT	CASSPPGQGASQPQHF
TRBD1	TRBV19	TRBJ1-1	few	TGTGCCAGTAGAAAAAGTCCAGGGGGCACTGAAGCTTTCTTT	CASRKSPGGTEAFF
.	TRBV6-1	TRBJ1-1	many	TGTGCCAGCAGTGAGTTGACAGCTCGAGCTGAAGCTTTCTTT	CASSELTARAEAFF
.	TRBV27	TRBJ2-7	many	TGTGCCAGCAGTTTATCGCCGACGCCCCGCTTTGGCGAGCAGTACTTC	CASSLSPTPRFGEQYF
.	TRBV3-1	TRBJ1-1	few	TGTGCCAGCAGCCAAACCCCCTGGGAGGGGAACACTGAAGCTTTCTTT	CASSQTPWEGNTEAFF
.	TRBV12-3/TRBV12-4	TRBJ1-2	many	TGTGCCAGCAGCATGACCGGGAAACGCTATGGCTACACCTTC	CASSMTGKRYGYTF
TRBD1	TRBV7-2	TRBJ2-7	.	TGTGCCAGCAGCTCTAAGGGGACAGGGGGATCGAGCTCCTACGAGCAGTACTTC	CASSSKGTGGSSSYEQYF
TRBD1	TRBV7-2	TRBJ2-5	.	TGTGCCAGCAGCTTTCGGCGGACAGGGTCGCAAGAGACCCAGTACTTC	CASSFRRTGSQETQYF
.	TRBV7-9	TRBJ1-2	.	TGTGCCAGCAGACCCCGGGGCCCATATGGCTACACCTTC	CASRPRGPYGYTF
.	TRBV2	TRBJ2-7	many	TGTGCCAGCAGTGAAGACAGGTACTCCTACGAGCAGTACTTC	CASSEDRYSYEQYF
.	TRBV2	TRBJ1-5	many	TGTGCCAGCAGCCTCGGGCGGGGAGGCGATCAGCCCCAGCATTTT	CASSLGRGGDQPQHF
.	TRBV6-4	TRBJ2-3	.	TGTGCCAGCAGGATCCCTTACGGTACGCAGTATTTT	CASRIPYGTQYF
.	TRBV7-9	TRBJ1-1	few	TGTGCCAGCAGCTTAGCAGGGGCCGAAGCTTTCTTT	CASSLAGAEAFF
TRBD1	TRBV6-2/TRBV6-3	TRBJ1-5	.	TGTGCCAGCAGTACTCCTGACAGGGGCCGCAATCAGCCCCAGCATTTT	CASSTPDRGRNQPQHF
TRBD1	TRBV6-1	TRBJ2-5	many	TGTGCCAGCAGTGAAGGGACAGGGGGTGAGACCCAGTACTTC	CASSEGTGGETQYF
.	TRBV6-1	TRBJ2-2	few	TGTGCCAGCAGTGGCGGGGCAGGGTCGAACACCGGGGAGCTGTTTTTT	CASSGGAGSNTGELFF
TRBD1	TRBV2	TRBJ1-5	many	TGTGCCAGCGCCCGGGACAGGGGGAGTTCGGGTCAGCCCCAGCATTTT	CASARDRGSSGQPQHF
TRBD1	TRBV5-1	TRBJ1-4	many	TGCGCCAGCAGCTGGAACAGGGGCGGGGGTAATGAAAAACTGTTTTTT	CASSWNRGGGNEKLFF
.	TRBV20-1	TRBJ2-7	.	TGCAGTGCTAGAGATCTCAGGGACTACGAGCAGTACTTC	CSARDLRDYEQYF
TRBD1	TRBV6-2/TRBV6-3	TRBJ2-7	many	TGTGCCAGCAGTTACTCAGGGACAGGGACCCACGAGCAGTACTTC	CASSYSGTGTHEQYF
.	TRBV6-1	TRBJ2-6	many	TGTGCCAGCAGTGAAGGACAGACTAGCTCTGGGGCCAACGTCCTGACTTTC	CASSEGQTSSGANVLTF
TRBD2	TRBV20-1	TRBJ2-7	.	TGCAGTGCTCTTCTTGTAGCGGGAGCCTCCTACGAGCAGTACTTC	CSALLVAGASYEQYF
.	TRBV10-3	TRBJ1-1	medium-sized	TGTGCCATCAGTGAGTCGGGAGGGGCGAACACTGAAGCTTTCTTT	CAISESGGANTEAFF
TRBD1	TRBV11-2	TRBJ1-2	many	TGTGCCAGCAGCTTAGAGGGACAGTTCTATGGCTACACCTTC	CASSLEGQFYGYTF
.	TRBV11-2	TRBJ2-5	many	TGTGCCAGCAGCTTAGCCTCAGGGGTGGGGGAGACCCAGTACTTC	CASSLASGVGETQYF
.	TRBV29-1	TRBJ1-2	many	TGCAGCGTTTTCCCCCAGGGCGAGACCTATGGCTACACCTTC	CSVFPQGETYGYTF